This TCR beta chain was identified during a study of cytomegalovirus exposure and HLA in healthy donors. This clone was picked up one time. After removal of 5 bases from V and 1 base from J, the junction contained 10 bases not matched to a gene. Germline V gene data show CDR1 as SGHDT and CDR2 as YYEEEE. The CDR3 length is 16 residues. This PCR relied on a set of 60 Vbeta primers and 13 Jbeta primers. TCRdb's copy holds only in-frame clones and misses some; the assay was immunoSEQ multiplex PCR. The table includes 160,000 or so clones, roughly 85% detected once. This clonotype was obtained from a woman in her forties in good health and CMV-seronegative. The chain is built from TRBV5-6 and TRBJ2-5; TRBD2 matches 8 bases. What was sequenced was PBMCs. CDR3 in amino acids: CASSDTGGAPQETQYF. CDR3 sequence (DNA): TGTGCCAGCAGTGACACCGGGGGGGCTCCCCAAGAGACCCAGTACTTC.